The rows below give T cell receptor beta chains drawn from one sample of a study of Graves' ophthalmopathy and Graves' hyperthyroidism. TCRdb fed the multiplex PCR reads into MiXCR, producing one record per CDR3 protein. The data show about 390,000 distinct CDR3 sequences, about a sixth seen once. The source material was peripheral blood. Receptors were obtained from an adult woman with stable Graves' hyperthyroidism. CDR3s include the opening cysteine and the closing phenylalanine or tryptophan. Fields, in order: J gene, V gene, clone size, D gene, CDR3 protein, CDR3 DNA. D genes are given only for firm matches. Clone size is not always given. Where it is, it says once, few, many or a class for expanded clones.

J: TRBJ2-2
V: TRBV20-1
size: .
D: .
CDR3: CSARSGGAGELFF
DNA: TGCAGTGCTAGAAGCGGCGGGGCCGGGGAGCTGTTTTTT

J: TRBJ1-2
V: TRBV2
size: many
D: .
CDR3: CASRGDANYGYTF
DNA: TGTGCCAGCAGGGGGGACGCTAACTATGGCTACACCTTC

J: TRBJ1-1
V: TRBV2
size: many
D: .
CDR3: CASSVAAPLSEAFF
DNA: TGTGCCAGCAGTGTGGCTGCTCCGCTCTCTGAAGCTTTCTTT

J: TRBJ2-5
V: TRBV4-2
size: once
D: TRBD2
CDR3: CASDPGGAGETQYF
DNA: TGTGCCAGCGACCCCGGGGGGGCTGGAGAGACCCAGTACTTC

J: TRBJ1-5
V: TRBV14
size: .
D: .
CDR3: CASSQSRGEPQHF
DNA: TGTGCCAGCAGCCAATCTCGGGGGGAGCCCCAGCATTTT

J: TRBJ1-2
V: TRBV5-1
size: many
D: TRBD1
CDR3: CASSFGQAEGNYGYTF
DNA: TGCGCCAGCAGCTTTGGACAGGCCGAGGGGAACTATGGCTACACCTTC

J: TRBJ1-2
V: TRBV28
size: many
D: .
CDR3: CASSPLGKNYTF
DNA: TGTGCCAGCAGTCCTCTGGGGAAAAACTACACCTTC

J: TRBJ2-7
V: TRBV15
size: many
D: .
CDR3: CATSRDPSGAAYEQYF
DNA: TGTGCCACCAGCAGAGATCCGAGTGGTGCCGCCTACGAGCAGTACTTC

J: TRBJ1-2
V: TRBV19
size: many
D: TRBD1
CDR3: CASSVDREGYGYTF
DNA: TGTGCCAGTAGTGTCGACAGGGAGGGCTATGGCTACACCTTC

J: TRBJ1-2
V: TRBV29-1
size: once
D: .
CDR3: CSVGGSNYGYTF
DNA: TGCAGCGTCGGGGGGTCTAACTATGGCTACACCTTC

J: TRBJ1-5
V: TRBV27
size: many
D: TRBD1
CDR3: CASSYDRDRRQHF
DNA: TGTGCCAGCAGTTATGACCGGGACAGAAGGCAGCATTTT